This TCR beta chain emerged from a study of blood T cell repertoires in COVID-19. Per the study methods: The assay estimated nucleated cells by amplifying reference gene primers. Sequencing was performed with immunoSEQ multiplex PCR; in TCRdb, only in-frame clones are kept and a portion is missing. That table furnishes V, J and clone size, whereas the DNA furnished D and trimming. Altogether approximately 62,000 clones are present, about four fifths being singletons, with the ten largest covering 6% to 7%. The CDR3 has 16 amino acids. Germline CDR1 and CDR2: LNHDA and SQIVND (reference sequence). V trimming: 3 bases; J trimming: 6 bases; junction bases outside the gene matches: 7.

The V call is TRBV19, the J call TRBJ1-6, with 8 bases identical to TRBD1. The receptor comes from a woman in her 50s with active or convalescent COVID-19. The sequencing input was peripheral blood. CDR3 nucleotide sequence: TGTGCCAGTAGTATCCGTCAGGACAGGGTTAATTCACCCCTCCACTTT. It translates to CASSIRQDRVNSPLHF.